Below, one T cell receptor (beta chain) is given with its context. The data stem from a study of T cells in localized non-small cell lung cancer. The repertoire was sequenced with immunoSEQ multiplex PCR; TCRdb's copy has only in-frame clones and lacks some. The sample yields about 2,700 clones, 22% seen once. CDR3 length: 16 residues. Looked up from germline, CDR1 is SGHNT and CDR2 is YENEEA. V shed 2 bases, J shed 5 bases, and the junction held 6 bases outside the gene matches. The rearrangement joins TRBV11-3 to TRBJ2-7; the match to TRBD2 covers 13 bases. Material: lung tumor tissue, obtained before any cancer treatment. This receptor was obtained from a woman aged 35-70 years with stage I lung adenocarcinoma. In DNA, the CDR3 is TGTGCCAGCAGCTTAAAACTAGCGGGGGGGCTCAACGAGCAGTACTTC. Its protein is CASSLKLAGGLNEQYF.